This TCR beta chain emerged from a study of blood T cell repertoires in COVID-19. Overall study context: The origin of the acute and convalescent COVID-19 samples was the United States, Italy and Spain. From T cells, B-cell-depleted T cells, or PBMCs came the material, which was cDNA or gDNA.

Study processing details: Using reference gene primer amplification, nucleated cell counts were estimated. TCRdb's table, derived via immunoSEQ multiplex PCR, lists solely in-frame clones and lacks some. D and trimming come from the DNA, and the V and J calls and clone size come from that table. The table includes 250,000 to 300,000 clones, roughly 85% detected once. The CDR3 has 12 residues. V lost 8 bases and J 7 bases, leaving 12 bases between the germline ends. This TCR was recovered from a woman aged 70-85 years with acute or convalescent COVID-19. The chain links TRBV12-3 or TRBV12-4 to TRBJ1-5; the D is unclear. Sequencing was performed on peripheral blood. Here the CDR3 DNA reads TGTGCCAGCGGTAGTGGGAGACAGCCCCAGCATTTT. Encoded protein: CASGSGRQPQHF.